Presented here are 23 T cell receptor beta chains from one specimen sequenced in a study of T cells in Graves' hyperthyroidism and ophthalmopathy. Regions amplified from RNA transcripts were the TCR beta CDR3 regions. The TCR CDR3 first-round RT-PCR relied on the HTBI primer set. TCRdb itself ran the multiplex PCR reads through MiXCR, one entry per CDR3 protein. Found here are approximately 610,000 distinct CDR3 sequences, 16% of them singletons; the top ten hold 15% to 20%. Material: blood. The receptors were sampled from a woman aged 18-35 years with Graves' hyperthyroidism.

This clonotype has more than one count but fewer than ten. The J gene is TRBJ2-1, the V gene TRBV5-1; no reliable D call. The germline V gene has CDR1 SGHRS and CDR2 YFSETQ. V lost 7 bases and J 4 bases, leaving 15 bases between the germline ends. This CDR3 spans 14 amino acids. The CDR3 is CASAQGVRYNEQFF. The CDR3 DNA follows: TGCGCCAGCGCCCAAGGAGTCAGGTACAATGAGCAGTTCTTC.

The chain employs TRBV2 and TRBJ1-3; the D gene is possibly TRBD1 (6 bases). The CDR3 runs 15 residues. V was trimmed by 2 bases and J by 0 bases, leaving 8 bases between them. Germline lookup yields CDR1 SNHLY and CDR2 FYNNEI. CDR3 protein: CASSETGISGNTIYF. CDR3 nucleotide sequence: TGTGCCAGCAGTGAAACAGGGATCTCTGGAAACACCATATATTTT.

The rearrangement links TRBV28 to TRBJ1-1, with TRBD1 matching 10 bases. This CDR3 has 12 residues. In germline, CDR1 is MDHEN, CDR2 SYDVKM. V gave up 6 bases and J gave up 11 bases; unmatched junction bases: 6. In DNA, the CDR3 is TGTGCCAGCAGAGATCCGGACAGGGGGGCTTTCTTT. Translated, it gives CASRDPDRGAFF. Complete variable domain (other parts from reference TRBV28 and TRBJ1-1): DVKVTQSSRYLVKRTGEKVFLECVQDMDHENMFWYRQDPGLGLRLIYFSYDVKMKEKGDIPEGYSVSREKKERFSLILESASTNQTSMYLCASRDPDRGAFFGQGTRLTVV.

This chain connects TRBV5-1 to TRBJ2-1, with D possibly matching TRBD1 (6 bases). The CDR3 covers 15 residues. Germline V gene sequence: CDR1 SGHRS, CDR2 YFSETQ. The V gene lost 4 bases and the J gene lost 6 bases, with 17 bases spanning the gap. DNA for the CDR3: TGCGCCAGCAGCCCGGGCTGGGGGCCTTTCAATGAGCAGTTCTTC. Translating gives CASSPGWGPFNEQFF.

This clonotype appeared a single time. V usage is TRBV20-1 and J usage is TRBJ2-7, with TRBD2 matching over 8 bases. V lost 6 bases, J lost 2 bases, and 9 bases stayed unmatched. CDR3 length: 14 amino acids. The germline CDR1 and CDR2 sequences are DFQATT and SNEGSKA (reference sequence). The CDR3 spells CSAKKAGETYEQYF. The CDR3 DNA reads TGCAGTGCAAAAAAAGCGGGGGAAACCTACGAGCAGTACTTC.

CDR3 loop: CSVTGKEDNSPLHF. The CDR3 DNA sequence: TGCAGTGTTACAGGGAAGGAGGATAATTCACCCCTCCACTTT. The V and J genes are TRBV20-1 and TRBJ1-6; TRBD1 might be the D (6 bases). The CDR3 has 14 residues. Germline loops: CDR1 DFQATT, CDR2 SNEGSKA (reference sequence). The V and J ends lost 7 bases and 5 bases respectively, with 15 bases between them.

On this clonotype itself: An end of the junction differs from the germline gene, which may be a read error. This chain links TRBV12-3 or TRBV12-4 with TRBJ2-3, with TRBD2 matching 13 bases. CDR3 length equals 17 residues. CDR3 DNA: TGTGCCAGCAGTTTAGTGGTGACTAGCGGGAGGATAGATGCGCAGTATTTT. It translates to CASSLVVTSGRIDAQYF.

This clonotype was seen at least ten times. V and J are TRBV11-3 and TRBJ2-3, with 7 bases aligning to TRBD1. The CDR3 is 16 residues long. The trim removed 5 bases at V and 1 base at J, leaving 9 bases unmatched. Per the germline V gene, CDR1 is SGHNT and CDR2 is YENEEA. The CDR3 sequence: CASSLQGSGGTDTQYF. The CDR3 bases are TGTGCCAGCAGCCTACAGGGGTCGGGCGGCACAGATACGCAGTATTTT.

The chain uses TRBV7-2 and TRBJ1-3; D may be TRBD1 (5 bases). The CDR3 length is 13 residues. V lost 5 bases, J lost 3 bases, and 8 bases lay in between. In germline, CDR1 is SGHTA, CDR2 FQGNSA. Written as DNA, the CDR3 is TGTGCCAGCAGCGGGGACGGTGGAAACACCATATATTTT. Protein product: CASSGDGGNTIYF.

The table lists this clonotype with many counts. The chain has TRBV6-2 or TRBV6-3 and TRBJ1-1; D perhaps matches TRBD1 (5 bases). CDR1 is MNHEY, CDR2 SVGEGT, per germline. Trimming shortened V by 2 bases and J by 0 bases, and 16 bases separated the two germline ends. The length of the CDR3 is 17 residues. The CDR3 DNA follows: TGTGCCAGCAGTTACCCCCCCACGGGACCGCTGAACACTGAAGCTTTCTTT. Translated: CASSYPPTGPLNTEAFF.

The chain combines TRBV27 with TRBJ2-6, with D tentatively TRBD1 or TRBD2 (5 bases each). Germline values: CDR1 MNHEY, CDR2 SMNVEV (reference sequence). Trimming removed 3 bases from V and 2 bases from J, with 14 bases in between. CDR3 length equals 17 residues. CDR3 region: CASSLRGRVPGANVLTF. The CDR3 region has the DNA TGTGCCAGCAGTTTGAGGGGCCGGGTCCCTGGGGCCAACGTCCTGACTTTC.

Only a few counts were recorded for this clonotype. CDR3 amino acids: CASSLLRVGDTEAFF. The CDR3 coding sequence is TGTGCCAGCAGCTTGCTGAGGGTAGGGGACACTGAAGCTTTCTTT. The chain uses TRBV7-9 and TRBJ1-1; perhaps TRBD1 as D (5 bases). The V end lost 3 bases, the J end lost 3 bases, and 14 bases lay between the germline ends. Germline-derived CDR1 and CDR2 are SEHNR and FQNEAQ (reference sequence). This CDR3 is built from 15 residues.

There are a few counts of this clonotype. The DNA for the CDR3 is TGTGCCACCAATAGGTTAGCGGGAGCGGGGGTCACCGGGGAGCTGTTTTTT. It yields the protein CATNRLAGAGVTGELFF. The chain couples TRBV5-5 to TRBJ2-2, with 9 positions matching TRBD2. With 9 bases clipped from V and 4 bases from J, the junction kept 16 bases outside the gene matches. CDR3 length: 17 amino acids. The germline gives CDR1 SGHKS, CDR2 YYEKEE (reference sequence).

This clonotype was seen at least ten times. This rearrangement joins TRBV7-9 to TRBJ2-3, with D unresolved. The CDR3 runs 12 residues. The V and J ends lost 5 bases and 7 bases respectively, with 10 bases between them. Per germline, CDR1 SEHNR and CDR2 FQNEAQ (reference sequence). CDR3 amino acids: CASSATLNTQYF. The CDR3 coding sequence is TGTGCCAGCAGCGCGACACTTAATACGCAGTATTTT.

This clonotype was picked up many times. V is TRBV7-9 and J is TRBJ2-1; TRBD2 might be the D (5 bases). V was trimmed by 3 bases and J by 3 bases, leaving 12 bases between them. Germline V gene data show CDR1 as SEHNR and CDR2 as FQNEAQ (reference sequence). This CDR3 has 15 residues. In nucleotides, the CDR3 is TGTGCCAGCAGCTTCCGCGGGTCCCTCTACAATGAGCAGTTCTTC. Protein sequence: CASSFRGSLYNEQFF.

Here the CDR3 reads CASGARDNEQFF. CDR3 in DNA: TGTGCCAGCGGGGCCAGGGACAATGAGCAGTTCTTC. V usage is TRBV27 and J usage is TRBJ2-1, with D possibly matching TRBD1 (5 bases). V was pared by 8 bases and J by 5 bases, with 10 bases between. The CDR3 loop spans 12 amino acids. The germline V gene encodes CDR1 MNHEY and CDR2 SMNVEV (reference sequence).

There are many counts of this clonotype. This chain joins TRBV6-6 and TRBJ2-7; tentative D call: TRBD2 (5 bases). Germline-derived CDR1 and CDR2 are MNHNY and SVGAGI (reference sequence). The germline V and J ends were trimmed by 0 bases and 5 bases, with 35 bases remaining between them. This CDR3 spans 22 amino acids. The CDR3 loop is CASSYSFTSGMGPDVSIHEQYF. The CDR3 DNA reads TGTGCCAGCAGTTACTCTTTTACGTCCGGGATGGGTCCTGATGTTTCCATCCACGAGCAGTACTTC.

CDR3 residues: CASSWRTAGQGNEQFF. The CDR3 bases are TGTGCCAGCAGCTGGAGAACTGCGGGACAGGGCAATGAGCAGTTCTTC. This chain uses TRBV11-1 with TRBJ2-1; 9 nucleotides line up with TRBD1. The CDR3 runs to 16 residues. Germline lookup yields CDR1 SGHAT and CDR2 FQDESV (reference sequence). J was trimmed by 6 bases and V by 4 bases; bases with no gene match: 10.

This clonotype was recorded many times. This chain uses TRBV6-2 or TRBV6-3 with TRBJ1-5; the D is unclear. The CDR3 extends over 17 amino acids. With 2 bases removed from V and 0 bases from J, the gap between germline ends came to 14 bases. Germline CDR1 reads MNHEY; CDR2 reads SVGEGT. DNA of the CDR3: TGTGCCAGCAGTTACAGTAAGGGCGCGGGTAGCAATCAGCCCCAGCATTTT. Protein: CASSYSKGAGSNQPQHF.

This clonotype has more than one count but fewer than ten. The chain links TRBV9 to TRBJ2-3, with D perhaps assigned TRBD1 or TRBD2 (7 bases each). The CDR3 runs 15 residues. CDR1 and CDR2 from the germline V gene are SGDLS and YYNGEE. The V gene lost 4 bases and the J gene lost 4 bases, with 16 bases spanning the gap. This chain's CDR3 is CASSSSGDSSDTQYF. The DNA of the CDR3 is TGTGCCAGCAGCTCGAGCGGGGACAGCTCAGATACGCAGTATTTT.

This clonotype has a count of ten or more. V usage is TRBV7-9 and J usage is TRBJ2-7; D not certain. CDR1 is SEHNR, CDR2 FQNEAQ, per germline (reference sequence). V lost 0 bases and J 5 bases, leaving 11 bases between the germline ends. CDR3 size: 14 residues. The CDR3 region has the DNA TGTGCCAGCAGCTTAGCGGCCGGCCTCGACGAGCAGTACTTC. Protein: CASSLAAGLDEQYF. The full variable domain, its missing parts supplied by reference TRBV7-9 and TRBJ2-7, is DTGVSQNPRHKITKRGQNVTFRCDPISEHNRLYWYRQTLGQGPEFLTYFQNEAQLEKSRLLSDRFSAERPKGSFSTLEIQRTEQGDSAMYLCASSLAAGLDEQYFGPGTRLTVT.

In this sample, this clonotype turned up many times. The chain is built from TRBV5-1 and TRBJ2-1, with 13 positions matching TRBD2. The CDR3 has 16 residues. Germline lookup yields CDR1 SGHRS and CDR2 YFSETQ. Trimming at V came to 5 bases and at J to 6 bases, leaving 8 bases not matched to a gene. In DNA, the CDR3 is TGCGCCAGCAGTCCCTATGGGACTAGCGGGACCAATGAGCAGTTCTTC. Translating gives CASSPYGTSGTNEQFF.

In its sample, this clonotype was seen many times. The genes are TRBV7-2 and TRBJ2-3; D unresolved. V gave up 5 bases and J gave up 4 bases, with 10 bases separating them. CDR1 SGHTA and CDR2 FQGNSA come from the germline V gene. The CDR3 contains 13 residues. The CDR3 loop reads CASSRGEPDTQYF. In DNA form, the CDR3 reads TGTGCCAGCAGCCGTGGAGAACCAGATACGCAGTATTTT.